The clone carrying this TCR beta chain was detected ten times or more. This sample was included in a study of T cells after posttransplantation cyclophosphamide. TCRdb keeps only in-frame clones here, not all; method: immunoSEQ multiplex PCR. Singletons are absent from the sample, which has tens of thousands of clones. The CDR3 spans 16 residues. Germline loops: CDR1 KGHSH, CDR2 LQKENI. Trimming stripped 2 bases from V and 8 bases from J, with 21 bases between. What was sequenced was PBMCs. The chain has TRBV18 and TRBJ1-2, with D unclear. The clonotype comes from a woman between 55 and 75 years old in good health, CMV-negative, and a related stem cell transplant donor. This chain's CDR3 is CASSPIEPDLGRGYTF. CDR3 nucleotides: TGTGCCAGCTCACCAATCGAGCCCGATCTGGGGAGGGGCTACACCTTC. Full variable domain (outside the CDR3, taken from reference TRBV18 and TRBJ1-2): NAGVMQNPRHLVRRRGQEARLRCSPMKGHSHVYWYRQLPEEGLKFMVYLQKENIIDESGMPKERFSAEFPKEGPSILRIQQVVRGDSAAYFCASSPIEPDLGRGYTFGSGTRLTVV.